The 2 T cell receptor beta chains listed next were all sequenced from one sample in a study of cytomegalovirus exposure and HLA in healthy donors (dated by TCRdb to about 2017). The receptor library was made with the immunoSEQ multiplex PCR assay. The multiplex PCR relied on a mix of 60 forward primers for TCR Vbeta segments and 13 reverse primers for TCR Jbeta segments. TCRdb carries this immuneACCESS record with in-frame sequences only. Its versions omit some clonotypes, under half of them owing to an unresolved V gene in the studies checked, with the rest unexplained. The sample includes 120,000 or so clones, with 17% observed a single time. Roughly 3% of the sample goes to the ten largest clones. Material for sequencing was PBMCs. The source is a female donor in good health and CMV-seropositive.

This clone was seen a few times. The chain couples TRBV25-1 to TRBJ2-1; D may be TRBD1 (5 bases). Germline V gives CDR1 MGHDK, CDR2 SYGVNS. The ends were cut back, 6 bases at V and 0 bases at J, with 12 bases in the middle. The CDR3 length is 15 residues. CDR3 sequence (DNA): TGTGCCAGCAGCAAGGGGTATAGCTCCTACAATGAGCAGTTCTTC. Translated: CASSKGYSSYNEQFF.

The rearrangement joins TRBV5-1 to TRBJ2-1; 7 positions match TRBD2. Germline-derived CDR1 and CDR2 are SGHRS and YFSETQ. Losses at the gene ends were 1 base for V and 3 bases for J; bases not matched to a gene: 7. CDR3 length: 16 amino acids. This CDR3 is CASSLRGGGSYNEQFF. As DNA, the CDR3 is TGCGCCAGCAGCTTGAGGGGCGGGGGTAGCTACAATGAGCAGTTCTTC. Supplemented by reference TRBV5-1 and TRBJ2-1, the full variable domain reads KAGVTQTPRYLIKTRGQQVTLSCSPISGHRSVSWYQQTPGQGLQFLFEYFSETQRNKGNFPGRFSGRQFSNSRSEMNVSTLELGDSALYLCASSLRGGGSYNEQFFGPGTRLTVL.